This T cell receptor beta chain emerged from a study of blood T cell repertoires in COVID-19. At the level of the study: There were acute and convalescent COVID-19 samples, and they came from the United States, Italy and Spain.

Germline lookup yields CDR1 KGHSH and CDR2 LQKENI. J gave up 5 bases and V 6 bases, and 7 bases lay outside the gene matches. This CDR3 contains 14 residues. Sequenced by immunoSEQ multiplex PCR; TCRdb stores in-frame clones only, minus some. This table holds around 200,000 clones, 70% to 90% found once. J is TRBJ2-5 and V is TRBV18; 9 bases line up with TRBD1. The receptor was isolated from a man of 80 years or more with acute or convalescent COVID-19. The sequenced sample consisted of peripheral blood. The CDR3 DNA follows: TGTGCCAGCTCTCCTGGAGGACAGGGGGAGACCCAGTACTTC. This sequence encodes CASSPGGQGETQYF. Drawing the rest from reference TRBV18 and TRBJ2-5, the complete variable domain is NAGVMQNPRHLVRRRGQEARLRCSPMKGHSHVYWYRQLPEEGLKFMVYLQKENIIDESGMPKERFSAEFPKEGPSILRIQQVVRGDSAAYFCASSPGGQGETQYFGPGTRLLVL.